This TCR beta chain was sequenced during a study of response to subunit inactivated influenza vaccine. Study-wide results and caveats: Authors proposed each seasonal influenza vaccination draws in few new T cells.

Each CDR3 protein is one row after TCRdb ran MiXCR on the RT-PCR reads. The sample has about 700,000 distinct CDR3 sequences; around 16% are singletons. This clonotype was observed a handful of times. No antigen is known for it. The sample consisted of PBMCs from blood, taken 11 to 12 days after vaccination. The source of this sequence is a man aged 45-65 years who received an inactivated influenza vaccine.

In nucleotides, the CDR3 is TGCAGTGCTAGGAACGCGGGAGGGTCCTACAATGAGCAGTTCTTC. This codes for CSARNAGGSYNEQFF. The gene calls are TRBV20-1 and TRBJ2-1, with 9 bases aligning to TRBD2. This CDR3 has 15 amino acids. From germline, CDR1 is DFQATT and CDR2 SNEGSKA (reference sequence). After removal of 3 bases from V and 1 base from J, the junction contained 4 bases not matched to a gene.